This T cell receptor beta chain stems from a study of T cell responses to AZD1222 COVID-19 vaccine. TCRdb's copy holds only in-frame clones and misses some; the assay was immunoSEQ multiplex PCR. The data show roughly 84,000 clones, with roughly 89% seen just once and around a tenth held by the top ten. The CDR3 is 19 amino acids. Germline V CDR1 and CDR2: MDHEN, SYDVKM. V gave up 6 bases and J gave up 0 bases; unmatched junction bases: 15. This chain links TRBV28 with TRBJ1-5, with 9 bases aligning to TRBD1. The source material was peripheral blood, sampled 28 days after the second AZD1222 dose. The TCR was taken from an adult who received the AZD1222 COVID-19 vaccine. CDR3 loop: CASRSESGTGTYSNQPQHF. The CDR3 nucleotides are TGTGCCAGCAGATCCGAGAGCGGGACAGGGACCTATAGCAATCAGCCCCAGCATTTT.